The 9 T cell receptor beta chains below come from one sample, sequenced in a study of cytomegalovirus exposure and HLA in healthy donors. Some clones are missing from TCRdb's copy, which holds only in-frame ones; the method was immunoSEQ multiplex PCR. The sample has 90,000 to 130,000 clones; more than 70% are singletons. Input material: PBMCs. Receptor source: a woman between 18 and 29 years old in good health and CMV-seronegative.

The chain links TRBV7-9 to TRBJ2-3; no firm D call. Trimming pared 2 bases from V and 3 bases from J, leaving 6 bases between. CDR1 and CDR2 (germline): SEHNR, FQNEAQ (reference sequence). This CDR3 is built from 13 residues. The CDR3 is CASSLLVTDTQYF. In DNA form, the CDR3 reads TGTGCCAGCAGCTTACTAGTTACAGATACGCAGTATTTT.

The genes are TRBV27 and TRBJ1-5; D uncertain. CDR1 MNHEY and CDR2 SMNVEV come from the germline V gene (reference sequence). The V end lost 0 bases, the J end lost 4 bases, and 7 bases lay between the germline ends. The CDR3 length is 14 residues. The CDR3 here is CASSLSAANQPQHF. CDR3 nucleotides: TGTGCCAGCAGTTTATCCGCGGCGAATCAGCCCCAGCATTTT.

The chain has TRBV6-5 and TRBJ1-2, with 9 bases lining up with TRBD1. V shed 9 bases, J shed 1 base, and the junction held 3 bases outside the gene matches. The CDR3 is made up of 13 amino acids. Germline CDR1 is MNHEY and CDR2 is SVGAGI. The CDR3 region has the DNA TGTGCCAGTACAGGGGGCCATAACTATGGCTACACCTTC. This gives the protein CASTGGHNYGYTF.

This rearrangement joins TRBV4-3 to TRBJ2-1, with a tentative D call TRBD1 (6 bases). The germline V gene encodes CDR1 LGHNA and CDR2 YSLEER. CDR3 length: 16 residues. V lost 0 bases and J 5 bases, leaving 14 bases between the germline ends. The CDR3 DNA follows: TGCGCCAGCAGCCAAGATGAATTCCCAGGGGACAATGAGCAGTTCTTC. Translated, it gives CASSQDEFPGDNEQFF.

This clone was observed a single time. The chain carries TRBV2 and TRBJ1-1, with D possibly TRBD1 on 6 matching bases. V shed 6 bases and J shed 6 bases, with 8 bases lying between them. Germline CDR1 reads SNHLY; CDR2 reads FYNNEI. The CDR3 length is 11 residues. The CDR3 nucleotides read TGTGCCAGCAGCCAGGGGCCTGAAGCTTTCTTT. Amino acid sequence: CASSQGPEAFF.

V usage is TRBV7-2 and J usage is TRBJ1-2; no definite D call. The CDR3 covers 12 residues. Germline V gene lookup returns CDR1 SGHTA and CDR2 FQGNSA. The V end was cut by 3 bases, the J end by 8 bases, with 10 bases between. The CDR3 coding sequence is TGTGCCAGCAGCTTGGCGGGCGCCGGCTACACCTTC. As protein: CASSLAGAGYTF.

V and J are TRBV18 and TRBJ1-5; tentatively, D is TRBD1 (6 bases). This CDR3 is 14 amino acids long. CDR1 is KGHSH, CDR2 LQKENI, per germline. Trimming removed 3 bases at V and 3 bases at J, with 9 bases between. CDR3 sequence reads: CASSPRDTNQPQHF. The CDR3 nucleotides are TGTGCCAGCTCACCCCGGGACACCAATCAGCCCCAGCATTTT.

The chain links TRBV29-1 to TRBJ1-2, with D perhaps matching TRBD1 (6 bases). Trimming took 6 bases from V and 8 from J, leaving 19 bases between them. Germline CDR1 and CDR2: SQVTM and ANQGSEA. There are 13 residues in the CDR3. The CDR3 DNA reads TGCAGCGTGTGGGGGTACAGGGTCGAGGGCTACACCTTC. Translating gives CSVWGYRVEGYTF.

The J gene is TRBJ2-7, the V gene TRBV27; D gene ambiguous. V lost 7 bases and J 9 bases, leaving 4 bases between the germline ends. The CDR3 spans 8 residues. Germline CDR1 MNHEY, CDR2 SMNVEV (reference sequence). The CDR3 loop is CASTGQYF. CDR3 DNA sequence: TGTGCCAGCACGGGGCAGTACTTC.